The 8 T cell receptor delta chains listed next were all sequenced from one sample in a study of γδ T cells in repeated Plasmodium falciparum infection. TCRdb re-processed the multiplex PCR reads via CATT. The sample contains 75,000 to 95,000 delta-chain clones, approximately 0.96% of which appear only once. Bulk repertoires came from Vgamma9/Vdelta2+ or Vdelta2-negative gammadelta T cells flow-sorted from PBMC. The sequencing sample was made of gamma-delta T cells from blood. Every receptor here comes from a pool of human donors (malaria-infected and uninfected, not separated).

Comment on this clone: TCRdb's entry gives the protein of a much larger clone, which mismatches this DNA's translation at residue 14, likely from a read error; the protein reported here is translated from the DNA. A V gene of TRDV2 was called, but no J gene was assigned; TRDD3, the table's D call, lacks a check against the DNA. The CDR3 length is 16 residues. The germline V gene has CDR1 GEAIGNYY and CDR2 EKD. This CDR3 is CACDTIGVGRNDKFIF. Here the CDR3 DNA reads TGTGCCTGTGACACCATCGGGGTAGGACGGAACGATAAATTCATCTTT.

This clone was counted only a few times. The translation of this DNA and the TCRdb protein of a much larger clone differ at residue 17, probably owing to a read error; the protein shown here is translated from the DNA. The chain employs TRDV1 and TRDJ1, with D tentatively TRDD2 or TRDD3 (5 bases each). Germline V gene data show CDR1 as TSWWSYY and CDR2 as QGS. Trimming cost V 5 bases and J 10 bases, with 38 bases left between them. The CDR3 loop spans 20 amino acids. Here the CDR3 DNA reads TGTGCTCTTGGGACCTCTTCCCCGCAGGGGGGCCTGGGAGTAGATCCGGGACTCATCTTT. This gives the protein CALGTSSPQGGLGVDPGLIF.

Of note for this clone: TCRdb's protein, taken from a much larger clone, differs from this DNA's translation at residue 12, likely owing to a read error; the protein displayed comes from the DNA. CDR3 bases: TGTGCTCTTGGGGAAAGGCCTGATTGGGGATACGAGGACCACACCGATAAACTCATCTTT. It yields the protein CALGERPDWGYEDHTDKLIF. The V gene is TRDV1, the J gene TRDJ1; 9 bases fit TRDD3. The trim removed 2 bases at V and 0 bases at J, leaving 16 bases unmatched. The CDR3 is 20 residues long. The germline CDR1 and CDR2 sequences are TSWWSYY and QGS.

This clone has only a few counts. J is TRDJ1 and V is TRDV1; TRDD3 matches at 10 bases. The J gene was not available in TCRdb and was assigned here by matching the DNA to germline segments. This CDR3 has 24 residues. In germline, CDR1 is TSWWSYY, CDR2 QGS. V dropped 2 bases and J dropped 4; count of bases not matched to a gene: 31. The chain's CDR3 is CALGEVFLSPPGPHDWGIDDKLIF. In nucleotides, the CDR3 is TGTGCTCTTGGGGAAGTCTTCTTAAGTCCGCCTGGACCCCACGACTGGGGGATCGACGATAAACTCATCTTT.

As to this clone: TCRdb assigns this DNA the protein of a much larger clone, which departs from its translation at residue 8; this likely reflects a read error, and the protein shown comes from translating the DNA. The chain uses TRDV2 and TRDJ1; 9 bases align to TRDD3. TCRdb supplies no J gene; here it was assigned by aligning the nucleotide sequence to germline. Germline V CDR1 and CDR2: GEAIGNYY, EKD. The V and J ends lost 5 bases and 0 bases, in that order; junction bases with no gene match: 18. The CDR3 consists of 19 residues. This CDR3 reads CACGPRDLGIRKYTDKLIF. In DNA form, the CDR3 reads TGTGCCTGTGGACCACGAGACTTGGGGATACGTAAGTACACCGATAAACTCATCTTT.

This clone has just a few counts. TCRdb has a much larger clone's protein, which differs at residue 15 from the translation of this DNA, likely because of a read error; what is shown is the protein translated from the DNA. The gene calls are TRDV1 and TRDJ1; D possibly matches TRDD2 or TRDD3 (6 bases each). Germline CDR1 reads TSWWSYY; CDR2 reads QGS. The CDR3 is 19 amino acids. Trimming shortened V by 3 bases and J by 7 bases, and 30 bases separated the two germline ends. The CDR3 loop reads CALGDLILLRILPRSKLIF. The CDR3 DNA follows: TGTGCTCTTGGGGATCTCATCCTACTGAGGATACTACCGCGAAGTAAACTCATCTTT.

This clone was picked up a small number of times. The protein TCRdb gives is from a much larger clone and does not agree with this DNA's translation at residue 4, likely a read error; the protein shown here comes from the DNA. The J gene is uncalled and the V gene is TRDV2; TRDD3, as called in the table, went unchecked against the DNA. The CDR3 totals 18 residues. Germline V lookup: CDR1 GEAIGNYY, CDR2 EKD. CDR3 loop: CACNTVGMGDTRIGELIF. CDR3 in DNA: TGTGCCTGTAACACCGTCGGGATGGGGGATACCCGTATCGGCGAGCTCATCTTT.

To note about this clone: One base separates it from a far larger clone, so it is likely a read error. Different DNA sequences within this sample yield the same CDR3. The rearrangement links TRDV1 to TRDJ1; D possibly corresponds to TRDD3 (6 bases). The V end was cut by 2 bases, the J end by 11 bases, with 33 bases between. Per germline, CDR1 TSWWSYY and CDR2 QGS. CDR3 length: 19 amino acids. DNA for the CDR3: TGTGCTCTTGGGGAATGGGGTTTACTTTCGGATACTTCAACTAACAAGCTCATCTTT. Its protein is CALGEWGLLSDTSTNKLIF.